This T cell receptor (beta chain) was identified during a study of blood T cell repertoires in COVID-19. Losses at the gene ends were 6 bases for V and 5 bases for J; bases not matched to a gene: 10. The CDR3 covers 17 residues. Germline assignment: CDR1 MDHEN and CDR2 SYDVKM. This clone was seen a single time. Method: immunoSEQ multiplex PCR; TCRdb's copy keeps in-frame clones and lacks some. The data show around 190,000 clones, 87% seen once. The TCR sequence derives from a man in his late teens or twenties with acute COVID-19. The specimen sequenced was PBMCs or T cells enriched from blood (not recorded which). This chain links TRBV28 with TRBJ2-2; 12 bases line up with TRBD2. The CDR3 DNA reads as TGTGCCAGCAGCCTCGTTGCCGGGACTAGCGGGACCGGGGAGCTGTTTTTT. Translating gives CASSLVAGTSGTGELFF.